This T cell receptor beta chain stems from a study of T cell responses to AZD1222 COVID-19 vaccine (dated by TCRdb to the early 2020s). With regard to the full study: TCR sequencing covered more than 230 trial participants: 207 given two doses of AZD1222 and 26 given two doses of MenACWY control vaccine. Trial participants were enrolled by age into 18-55, 56-69 and 70-plus year subgroups, with roughly 150, 30 and 60 TCR-sequenced participants respectively. The paper as a whole reports these results and caveats: Participants were mostly white British, with more females than males. The authors suggested clonal diversity may have been underestimated. No day 14 peak-response samples were available, so repertoires were characterized only after the peak T cell response. Conclusions about previously exposed vaccinees are limited, since just 6 or 7 AZD1222 recipients were seropositive for SARS-CoV-2 at baseline. Reportedly, almost half of the unique spike-specific TCRs recognized epitopes lying outside the regions that are mutated in the B.1.351 and B.1.1.7 variants. In the small 56-69-year group, the increase in depth fell short of significance, most likely because of low power. CD4 TCRs associated with the vaccine covered the entire spike protein, and the dominant responses were in regions 160-218 and 743-854. Spike-specific TCR breadth and depth rose significantly after two AZD1222 doses compared with day 0 and with MenACWY recipients.

CDR1 and CDR2, per the germline V gene, are SGHTA and FQGNSA. There are 14 amino acids in the CDR3, from cysteine to phenylalanine inclusive. Here the CDR3 DNA is all that survives: 42 bases in frame from base 1. V is pared back by 3 bases and J by 5 bases, with 14 bases lying between the germline termini. A note on this clone: What antigen it recognizes has not been identified. No much larger clone exists at a distance of one base, and base qualities are not known.

The sample's time point, from its label and the paper: about 28 days (+/-7) after the second vaccine dose. AZD1222 recipients whose second dose came at about 4 weeks and those whose second dose came at about 12 weeks were combined into one group, since spike-specific TCR depth and breadth did not differ between the two schedules. Vaccinee samples were obtained from the UK trials COV001 and COV002, which included a single-blind randomized controlled phase 2/3 trial of AZD1222 (ChAdOx1 nCoV-19) in healthy adults. For TCRbeta chain sequencing, PBMC samples were collected from trial participants at day 0 and at day 28 after the second dose. The CDR3 regions of human TCRbeta chains were analyzed by immunosequencing. The authors' analysis ran thus. TCRs in the repertoires were compared against a reference library of SARS-CoV-2-specific TCRs that had been generated with the MIRA antigen-specificity platform. Breadth was defined as the fraction of unique TCRs that were SARS-CoV-2-associated, and depth was defined as the fraction of total T cells that were SARS-CoV-2-associated. Each spike-specific TCR was assigned to its reactive spike region and to a CD4 or CD8 class using the MIRA data. Log10-transformed breadth and depth values were compared by one-way ANOVA with Sidak's multiple comparisons tests. TCRdb took over this immuneACCESS table, retaining in-frame rearrangements with V and J assigned. Such tables are incomplete; in checked studies, under half of the missing clones stem from an unresolved V gene, and the remainder is unexplained. Clonal size and the V and J genes are those of that table, whereas D and trimming came from the DNA. The sample contains about 270,000 clones, 90% to 95% of them found a single time. The leading ten clones occupy roughly 0.6% of the sample.

The receptor comes from an adult who received the AZD1222 COVID-19 vaccine. This specimen consisted of peripheral blood, obtained 28 days after the second AZD1222 dose. The chain is made from TRBV7-2 and TRBJ2-7; the D gene could be either TRBD1 or TRBD2, each agreeing at 5 bases. The DNA sequence reads TGTGCCAGCAGCTTGGGACGGACTCGGAACGAGCAGTACTTC. The encoded protein is CASSLGRTRNEQYF. The reference TRBV7-2 and TRBJ2-7 proteins fill in what lies around the CDR3, so the full variable domain reads GAGVSQSPSNKVTEKGKDVELRCDPISGHTALYWYRQSLGQGLEFLIYFQGNSAPDKSGLPSDRFSAERTGGSVSTLTIQRTQQEDSAVYLCASSLGRTRNEQYFGPGTRLTVT.